The present entry profiles one T cell receptor (beta chain) with its context. The antigen is undetermined. The data were taken from a study of early T cells in non-severe SARS-CoV-2 infection. Looking at the study overall: Chains stayed unpaired after sequencing of bulk RNA from unsorted whole blood. Points from the study as a whole: Clonotype matching in VDJdb favored anti-spike CD8 responses and did not capture private and CD4 specificities.

cDNA molecules, individually, were tagged with unique molecular identifiers. TCRdb processed the 5' RACE reads anew with MiXCR; each CDR3 protein has one entry. This table holds about 66,000 distinct CDR3 sequences, 9.1% found once. Trimming cost V 5 bases and J 1 base, with 9 bases left between them. Germline CDR1 is SGHAT and CDR2 is FQNNGV. The CDR3 runs to 14 residues. The receptor was isolated from an adult who was a healthcare worker with PCR-confirmed SARS-CoV-2 infection or an uninfected control (not recorded which). The sequenced material came from whole blood. V is TRBV11-2 and J is TRBJ2-1; possibly TRBD1 or TRBD2 for D (5 bases each). The CDR3 loop reads CASSLGTSYNEQFF. DNA for the CDR3: TGTGCCAGCAGCCTCGGGACGTCCTACAATGAGCAGTTCTTC.